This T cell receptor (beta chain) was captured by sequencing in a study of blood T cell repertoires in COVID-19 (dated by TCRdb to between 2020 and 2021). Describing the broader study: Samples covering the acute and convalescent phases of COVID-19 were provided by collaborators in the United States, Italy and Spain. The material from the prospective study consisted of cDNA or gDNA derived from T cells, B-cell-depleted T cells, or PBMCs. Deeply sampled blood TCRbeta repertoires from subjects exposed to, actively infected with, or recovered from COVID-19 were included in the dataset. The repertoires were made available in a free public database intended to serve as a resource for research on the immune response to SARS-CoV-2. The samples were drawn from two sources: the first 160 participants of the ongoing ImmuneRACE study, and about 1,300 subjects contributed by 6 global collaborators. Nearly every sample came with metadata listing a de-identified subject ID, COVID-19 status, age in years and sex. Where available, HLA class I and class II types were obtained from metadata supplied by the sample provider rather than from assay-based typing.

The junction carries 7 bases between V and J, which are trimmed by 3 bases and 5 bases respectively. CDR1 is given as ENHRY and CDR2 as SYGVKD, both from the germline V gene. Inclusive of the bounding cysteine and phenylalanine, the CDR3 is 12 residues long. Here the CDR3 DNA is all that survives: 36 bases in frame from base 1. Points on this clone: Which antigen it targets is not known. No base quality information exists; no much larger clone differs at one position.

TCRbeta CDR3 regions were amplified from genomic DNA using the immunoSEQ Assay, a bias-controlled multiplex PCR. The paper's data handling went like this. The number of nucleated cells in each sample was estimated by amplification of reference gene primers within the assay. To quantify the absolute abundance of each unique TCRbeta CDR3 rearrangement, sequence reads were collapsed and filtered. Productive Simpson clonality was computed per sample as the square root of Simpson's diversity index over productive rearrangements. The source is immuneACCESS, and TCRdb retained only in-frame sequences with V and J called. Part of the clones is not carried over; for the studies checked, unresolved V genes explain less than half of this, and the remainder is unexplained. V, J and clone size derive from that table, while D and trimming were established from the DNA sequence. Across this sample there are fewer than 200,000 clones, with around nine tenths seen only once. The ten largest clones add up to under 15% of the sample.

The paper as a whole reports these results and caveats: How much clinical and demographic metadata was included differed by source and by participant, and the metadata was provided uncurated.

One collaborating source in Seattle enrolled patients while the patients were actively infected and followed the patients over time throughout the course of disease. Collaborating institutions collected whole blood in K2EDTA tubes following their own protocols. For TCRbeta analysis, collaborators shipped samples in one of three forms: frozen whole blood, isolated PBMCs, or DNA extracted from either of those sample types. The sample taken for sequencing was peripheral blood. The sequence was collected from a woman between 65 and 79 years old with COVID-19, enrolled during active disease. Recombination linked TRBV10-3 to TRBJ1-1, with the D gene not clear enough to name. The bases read TGTGCCATCAGTGATGGAGTTACTGAAGCTTTCTTT. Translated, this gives CAISDGVTEAFF.